The 3 T cell receptor beta chains below come from one sample, sequenced in a study of response to subunit inactivated influenza vaccine. TCRdb ran MiXCR on the RT-PCR reads and lists one entry per CDR3 protein. The table shows under 750,000 distinct CDR3 sequences, with over 9.5% occurring only once. The source was PBMCs from blood, collected on the day of vaccination. The receptor set was obtained from a man aged 50-59 years who received an inactivated influenza vaccine.

This clonotype occurred many times. This chain uses TRBV28 with TRBJ1-1; D possibly corresponds to TRBD1 (5 bases). Germline V gene sequence: CDR1 MDHEN, CDR2 SYDVKM. This CDR3 is built from 14 residues. V gave up 6 bases and J gave up 3 bases, with 14 bases separating them. This CDR3 is CASSLGPRDTEAFF. DNA for the CDR3: TGTGCCAGCAGCCTGGGGCCAAGGGACACTGAAGCTTTCTTT. Looking up the rest from reference TRBV28 and TRBJ1-1 gives the full variable domain: DVKVTQSSRYLVKRTGEKVFLECVQDMDHENMFWYRQDPGLGLRLIYFSYDVKMKEKGDIPEGYSVSREKKERFSLILESASTNQTSMYLCASSLGPRDTEAFFGQGTRLTVV.

This clonotype was found a few times. The V and J genes are TRBV18 and TRBJ2-3; maybe TRBD1 (6 bases). The CDR3 is 20 amino acids. Looked up from germline, CDR1 is KGHSH and CDR2 is LQKENI. Trimming left V 0 bases short and J 0 bases short, with 22 bases between. DNA for the CDR3: TGTGCCAGCTCACCACCGAACGGCAGGGGCCTTCTATCTAGCACAGATACGCAGTATTTT. Its protein is CASSPPNGRGLLSSTDTQYF.

This clonotype has more than one count but fewer than ten. The V and J genes are TRBV24-1 and TRBJ2-7; either TRBD1 or TRBD2 may fit D (5 bases each). V was pared by 3 bases and J by 5 bases, with 16 bases between. The CDR3 covers 15 residues. CDR1 is KGHDR, CDR2 SFDVKD, per germline. Here the CDR3 reads CATSDGWDEGDEQYF. The CDR3 DNA is TGTGCCACCAGTGATGGCTGGGACGAGGGAGACGAGCAGTACTTC.